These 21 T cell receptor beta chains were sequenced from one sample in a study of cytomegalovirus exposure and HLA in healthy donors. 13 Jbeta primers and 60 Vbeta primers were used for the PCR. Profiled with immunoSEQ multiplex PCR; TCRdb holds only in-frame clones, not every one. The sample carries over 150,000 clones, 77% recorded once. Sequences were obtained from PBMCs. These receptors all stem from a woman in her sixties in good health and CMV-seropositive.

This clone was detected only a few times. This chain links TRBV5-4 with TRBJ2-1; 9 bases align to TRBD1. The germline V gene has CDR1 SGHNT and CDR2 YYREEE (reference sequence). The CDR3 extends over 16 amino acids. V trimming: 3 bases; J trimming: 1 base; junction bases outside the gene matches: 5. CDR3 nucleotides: TGTGCCAGCAGCTCGACAGGGGGAGGTTCCTACAATGAGCAGTTCTTC. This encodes CASSSTGGGSYNEQFF.

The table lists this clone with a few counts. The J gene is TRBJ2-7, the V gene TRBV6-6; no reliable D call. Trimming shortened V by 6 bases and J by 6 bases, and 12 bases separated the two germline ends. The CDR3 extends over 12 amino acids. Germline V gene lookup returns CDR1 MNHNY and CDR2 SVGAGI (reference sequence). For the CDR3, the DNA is TGTGCCAGCAGCTCGCAAGAGGCCGAGCAGTACTTC. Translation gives CASSSQEAEQYF.

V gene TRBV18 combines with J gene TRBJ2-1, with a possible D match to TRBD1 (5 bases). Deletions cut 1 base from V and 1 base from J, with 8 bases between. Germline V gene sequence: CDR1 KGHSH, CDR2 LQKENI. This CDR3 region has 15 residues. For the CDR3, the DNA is TGTGCCAGCTCACCACTGACAGAATCCTACAATGAGCAGTTCTTC. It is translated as CASSPLTESYNEQFF.

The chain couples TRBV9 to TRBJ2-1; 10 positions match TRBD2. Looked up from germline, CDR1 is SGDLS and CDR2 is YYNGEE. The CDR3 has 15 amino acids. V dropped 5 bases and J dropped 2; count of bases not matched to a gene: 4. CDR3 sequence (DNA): TGTGCCAGCAGGGGTAGCGGGGGGACCTACAATGAGCAGTTCTTC. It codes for CASRGSGGTYNEQFF.

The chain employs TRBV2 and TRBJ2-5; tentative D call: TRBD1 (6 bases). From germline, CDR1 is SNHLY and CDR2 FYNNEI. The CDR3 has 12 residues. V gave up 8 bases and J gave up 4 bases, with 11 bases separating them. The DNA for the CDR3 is TGTGCCAGCCGGGGACAAGCAGAGACCCAGTACTTC. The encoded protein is CASRGQAETQYF.

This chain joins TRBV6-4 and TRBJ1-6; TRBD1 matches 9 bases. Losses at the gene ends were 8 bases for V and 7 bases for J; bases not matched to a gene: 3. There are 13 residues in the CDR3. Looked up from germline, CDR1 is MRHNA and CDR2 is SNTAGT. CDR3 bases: TGTGCCAGCCGAGGACAGGGGAATTCACCCCTCCACTTT. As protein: CASRGQGNSPLHF.

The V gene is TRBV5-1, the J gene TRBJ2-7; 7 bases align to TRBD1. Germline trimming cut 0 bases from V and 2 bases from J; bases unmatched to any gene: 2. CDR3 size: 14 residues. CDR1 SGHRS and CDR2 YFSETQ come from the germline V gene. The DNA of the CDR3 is TGCGCCAGCAGCTTGGAGGGACAGACCTACGAGCAGTACTTC. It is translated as CASSLEGQTYEQYF.

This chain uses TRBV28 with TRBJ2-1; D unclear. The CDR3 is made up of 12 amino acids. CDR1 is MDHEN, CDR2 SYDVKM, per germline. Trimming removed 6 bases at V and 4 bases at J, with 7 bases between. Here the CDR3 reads CASSLRYNEQFF. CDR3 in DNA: TGTGCCAGCAGCCTGCGTTACAATGAGCAGTTCTTC.

CDR3 in DNA: TGCGCCAGCAGCTCTACTGGTGGGACAGGGGCCTACAATGAGCAGTTCTTC. This translates into CASSSTGGTGAYNEQFF. This rearrangement joins TRBV5-1 to TRBJ2-1; 10 positions match TRBD1. CDR1 and CDR2 (germline): SGHRS, YFSETQ. The CDR3 covers 17 residues. The trim removed 3 bases at V and 2 bases at J, leaving 8 bases unmatched. The entire variable domain, with the rest obtained from reference TRBV5-1 and TRBJ2-1, is as follows: KAGVTQTPRYLIKTRGQQVTLSCSPISGHRSVSWYQQTPGQGLQFLFEYFSETQRNKGNFPGRFSGRQFSNSRSEMNVSTLELGDSALYLCASSSTGGTGAYNEQFFGPGTRLTVL.

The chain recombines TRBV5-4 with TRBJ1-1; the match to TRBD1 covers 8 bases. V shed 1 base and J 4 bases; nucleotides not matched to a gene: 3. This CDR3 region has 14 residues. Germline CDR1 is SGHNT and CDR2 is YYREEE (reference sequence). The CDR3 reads CASSLQGARTEAFF. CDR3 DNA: TGTGCCAGCAGCTTGCAGGGGGCGCGCACTGAAGCTTTCTTT.

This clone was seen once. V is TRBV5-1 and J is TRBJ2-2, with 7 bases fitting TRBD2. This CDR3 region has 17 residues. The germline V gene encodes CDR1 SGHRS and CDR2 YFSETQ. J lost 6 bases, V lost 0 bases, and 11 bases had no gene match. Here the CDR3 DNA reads TGCGCCAGCAGCTTGGAGGTAGGAGCGGGAATGGCCGGGGAGCTGTTTTTT. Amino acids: CASSLEVGAGMAGELFF.

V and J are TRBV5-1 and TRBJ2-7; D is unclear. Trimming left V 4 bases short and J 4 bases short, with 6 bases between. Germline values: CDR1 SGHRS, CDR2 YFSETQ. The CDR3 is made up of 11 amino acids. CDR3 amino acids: CASSQDYEQYF. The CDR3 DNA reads TGCGCCAGCAGCCAGGATTACGAGCAGTACTTC.

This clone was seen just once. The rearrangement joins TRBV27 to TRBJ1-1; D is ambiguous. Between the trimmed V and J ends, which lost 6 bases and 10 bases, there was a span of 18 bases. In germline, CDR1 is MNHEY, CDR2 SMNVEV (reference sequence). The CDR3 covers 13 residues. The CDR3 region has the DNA TGTGCCAGCAGCCGAGGAGGTCGGGAAACAGCTTTCTTT. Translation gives CASSRGGRETAFF.

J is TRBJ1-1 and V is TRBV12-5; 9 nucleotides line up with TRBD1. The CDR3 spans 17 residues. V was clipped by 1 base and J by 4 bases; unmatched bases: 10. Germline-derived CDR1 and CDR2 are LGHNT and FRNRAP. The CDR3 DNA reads TGTGCTAGTGGTTTGGCCGGGACAGGGCGATTCGCCACTGAAGCTTTCTTT. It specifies CASGLAGTGRFATEAFF. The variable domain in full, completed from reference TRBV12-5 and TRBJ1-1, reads DARVTQTPRHKVTEMGQEVTMRCQPILGHNTVFWYRQTMMQGLELLAYFRNRAPLDDSGMPKDRFSAEMPDATLATLKIQPSEPRDSAVYFCASGLAGTGRFATEAFFGQGTRLTVV.

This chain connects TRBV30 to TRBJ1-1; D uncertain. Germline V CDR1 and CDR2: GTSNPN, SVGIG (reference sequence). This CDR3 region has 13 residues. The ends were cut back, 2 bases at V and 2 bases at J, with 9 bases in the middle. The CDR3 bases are TGTGCCTGGAGTAGCGAGGTAAACACTGAAGCTTTCTTT. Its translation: CAWSSEVNTEAFF.

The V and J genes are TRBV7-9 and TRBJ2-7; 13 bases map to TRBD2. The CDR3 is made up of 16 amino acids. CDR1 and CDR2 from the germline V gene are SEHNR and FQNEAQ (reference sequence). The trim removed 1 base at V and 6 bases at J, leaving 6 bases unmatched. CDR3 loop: CASSLGTSGRAREQYF. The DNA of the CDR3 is TGTGCCAGCAGCTTAGGTACTAGCGGGAGGGCTCGCGAGCAGTACTTC. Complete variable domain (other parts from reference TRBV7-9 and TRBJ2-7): DTGVSQNPRHKITKRGQNVTFRCDPISEHNRLYWYRQTLGQGPEFLTYFQNEAQLEKSRLLSDRFSAERPKGSFSTLEIQRTEQGDSAMYLCASSLGTSGRAREQYFGPGTRLTVT.

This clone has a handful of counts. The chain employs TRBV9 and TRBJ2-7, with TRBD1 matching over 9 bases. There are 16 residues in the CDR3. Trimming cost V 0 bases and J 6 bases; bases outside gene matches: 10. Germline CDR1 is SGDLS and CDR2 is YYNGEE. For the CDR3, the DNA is TGTGCCAGCAGCGTAGGAGGGACAGGGAAGTTAAGCGAGCAGTACTTC. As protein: CASSVGGTGKLSEQYF.

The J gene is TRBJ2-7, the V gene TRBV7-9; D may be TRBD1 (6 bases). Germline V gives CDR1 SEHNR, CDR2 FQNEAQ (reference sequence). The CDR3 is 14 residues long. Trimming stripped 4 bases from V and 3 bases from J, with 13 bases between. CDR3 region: CASSSRTEDYEQYF. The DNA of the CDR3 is TGTGCCAGCAGCTCACGGACAGAAGACTACGAGCAGTACTTC.

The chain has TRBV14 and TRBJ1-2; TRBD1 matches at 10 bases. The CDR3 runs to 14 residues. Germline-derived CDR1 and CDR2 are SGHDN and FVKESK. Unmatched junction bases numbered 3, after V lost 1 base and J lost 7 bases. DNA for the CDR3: TGTGCCAGCAGCCAAGGACAGGGGGCGGCTGGCTACACCTTC. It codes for CASSQGQGAAGYTF.

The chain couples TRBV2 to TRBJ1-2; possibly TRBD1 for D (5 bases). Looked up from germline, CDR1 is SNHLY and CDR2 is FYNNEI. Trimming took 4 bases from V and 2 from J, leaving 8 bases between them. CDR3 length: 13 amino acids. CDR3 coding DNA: TGTGCCAGCAGTGGGAGGGGCAACTATGGCTACACCTTC. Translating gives CASSGRGNYGYTF.

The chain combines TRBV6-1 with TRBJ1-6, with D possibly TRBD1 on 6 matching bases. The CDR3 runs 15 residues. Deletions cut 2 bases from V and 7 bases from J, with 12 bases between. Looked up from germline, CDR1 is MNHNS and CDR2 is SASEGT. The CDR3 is CASSEIGQYNSPLHF. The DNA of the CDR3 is TGTGCCAGCAGTGAAATTGGACAGTACAATTCACCCCTCCACTTT.